A selection of T cell receptor beta chains follows, all from one sample in a study of T cells in tumors after PD-1 blockade. Profiling relied on immunoSEQ multiplex PCR, and the TCRdb table lists in-frame clones only, not all of them. The data show under 50,000 clones, with 65% to 85% seen just once and around 9.3% held by the top ten. The specimen comprised PBMCs, sampled before anti-PD-1 therapy. These TCRs come from a human donor with advanced basal cell or squamous cell carcinoma (not recorded which). Each CDR3 is given with its conserved first and last residue. D genes are given only for firm matches. Not all rows give a size; the values are once, few, many and, for expanded clones, a class.

V gene	D gene	clone size	J gene	CDR3 protein	CDR3 DNA
TRBV5-1	TRBD2	many	TRBJ2-7	CASTLLAGEGYEQYF	TGCGCCAGCACCCTACTAGCGGGAGAAGGCTACGAGCAGTACTTC
TRBV6-5	TRBD2	once	TRBJ2-3	CASSQMGLAGDTQYF	TGTGCCAGCAGTCAAATGGGACTAGCGGGAGACACGCAGTATTTT
TRBV11-3	.	.	TRBJ2-1	CASSSSLEQFF	TGTGCCAGCAGCTCCTCTTTGGAGCAGTTCTTC
TRBV19	.	.	TRBJ1-6	CASSRSPGPNSPLHF	TGTGCCAGTAGTAGGAGTCCGGGACCAAATTCACCCCTCCACTTT
TRBV3-1/TRBV3-2	.	.	TRBJ2-2	CASSHRSGFNTGELFF	TGTGCCAGCAGCCATCGCTCAGGGTTCAACACCGGGGAGCTGTTTTTT
TRBV3-1/TRBV3-2	.	.	TRBJ1-1	CASSQVGPGNTEAFF	TGTGCCAGCAGCCAAGTTGGGCCCGGGAACACTGAAGCTTTCTTT
TRBV5-1	.	few	TRBJ2-3	CASSSQLGGTDTQYF	TGCGCCAGCAGCTCGCAATTGGGAGGCACAGATACGCAGTATTTT
TRBV19	TRBD2	.	TRBJ2-7	CASSSHSGGADEQYF	TGTGCCAGTAGTAGCCATAGCGGGGGGGCCGACGAGCAGTACTTC
TRBV28	.	.	TRBJ1-5	CASSLRDRNQPQHF	TGTGCCAGCAGTCTCCGGGACCGGAATCAGCCCCAGCATTTT
TRBV24-1	.	.	TRBJ1-2	CAISEPPANYGYTF	TGTGCCATCAGTGAGCCGCCGGCTAACTATGGCTACACCTTC
TRBV5-1	TRBD1	.	TRBJ2-4	CASSLGQGAKNIQYF	TGCGCCAGCAGTTTAGGACAGGGGGCCAAAAACATTCAGTACTTC
TRBV6-5	.	.	TRBJ1-2	CASSPGKIYGYTF	TGTGCCAGCAGCCCAGGGAAGATTTATGGCTACACCTTC
TRBV5-1	TRBD2	.	TRBJ2-3	CASSSQRGLGTDTQYF	TGCGCCAGCAGCTCACAGCGGGGTCTTGGCACAGATACGCAGTATTTT
TRBV29-1	.	.	TRBJ2-3	CSVEESSGSTQYF	TGCAGCGTTGAAGAGTCCTCGGGTTCTACGCAGTATTTT
TRBV10-3	TRBD1	.	TRBJ1-1	CAISSGTGDAFF	TGTGCCATCAGTTCCGGGACAGGGGATGCTTTCTTT
TRBV7-3	.	.	TRBJ2-5	CASSLGGGTGETQYF	TGTGCCAGCAGCTTAGGAGGGGGCACGGGAGAGACCCAGTACTTC
TRBV7-9	.	.	TRBJ1-4	CASSLSPRGTNEKLFF	TGTGCCAGCAGCTTGTCTCCTAGGGGCACTAATGAAAAACTGTTTTTT
TRBV15	.	few	TRBJ1-1	CATSRVGGLNTEAFF	TGTGCCACCAGCAGAGTCGGGGGGCTGAACACTGAAGCTTTCTTT
TRBV6-6	.	.	TRBJ1-2	CASSYGQNYGYTF	TGTGCCAGCAGTTACGGACAGAACTATGGCTACACCTTC
TRBV11-3	TRBD2	many	TRBJ2-1	CASSLVLAGGDNEQFF	TGTGCCAGCAGCTTAGTACTAGCGGGAGGGGACAATGAGCAGTTCTTC
TRBV12-5	.	.	TRBJ2-7	CASGFSNEQYF	TGTGCTAGTGGTTTTTCTAACGAGCAGTACTTC
TRBV6-5	.	.	TRBJ1-3	CASTGGNTIYF	TGTGCCAGCACGGGGGGAAACACCATATATTTT
TRBV21-1	.	.	TRBJ2-5	CASSMGRGRKETQYF	TGTGCCAGCAGCATGGGCAGGGGGCGGAAGGAGACCCAGTACTTC
TRBV4-2	.	.	TRBJ2-3	CASSHERGKNTDTQYF	TGTGCCAGCAGCCATGAAAGGGGGAAAAACACAGATACGCAGTATTTT
TRBV5-1	.	once	TRBJ2-1	CASSVGAHNEQFF	TGCGCCAGCAGTGTGGGGGCCCACAATGAGCAGTTCTTC
TRBV2	.	.	TRBJ2-5	CASRGGEGYATQYF	TGTGCCAGCAGAGGCGGGGAAGGGTATGCGACCCAGTACTTC
TRBV16	.	.	TRBJ1-1	CASSHQGETEAFF	TGTGCCAGCAGCCACCAAGGAGAGACTGAAGCTTTCTTT
TRBV7-2	.	.	TRBJ2-1	CASSLSTPLFEQFF	TGTGCCAGCAGCTTATCGACTCCCCTTTTTGAGCAGTTCTTC
TRBV9	.	.	TRBJ1-6	CASSPKLERAPLHF	TGTGCCAGCAGCCCCAAACTCGAGAGAGCACCCCTCCACTTT
TRBV2	.	.	TRBJ2-4	CASTSGRGLGAKNIQYF	TGTGCCAGCACCTCGGGACGGGGTTTGGGTGCCAAAAACATTCAGTACTTC
TRBV28	.	.	TRBJ2-5	CASSLIGEETQYF	TGTGCCAGCAGTTTAATAGGGGAGGAGACCCAGTACTTC
TRBV19	.	.	TRBJ1-1	CASSITDSNTEAFF	TGTGCCAGTAGCATCACCGACAGTAACACTGAAGCTTTCTTT
TRBV25-1	.	once	TRBJ2-1	CASSLGELTSQFF	TGTGCCAGCAGTTTGGGAGAATTAACATCGCAGTTCTTC
TRBV12-3/TRBV12-4	.	.	TRBJ2-7	CASRAGGAHEQYF	TGTGCCAGCAGGGCAGGGGGGGCCCACGAGCAGTACTTC
TRBV9	TRBD1	once	TRBJ2-1	CASSVVTGDNEQFF	TGTGCCAGCAGCGTAGTTACAGGGGACAATGAGCAGTTCTTC
TRBV11-1	.	.	TRBJ2-1	CASSLGRGYNEQFF	TGTGCCAGCAGCTTAGGCCGGGGGTACAATGAGCAGTTCTTC
TRBV12-3/TRBV12-4	.	.	TRBJ2-3	CASSLAFTDTQYF	TGTGCCAGCAGTTTAGCCTTCACAGATACGCAGTATTTT
TRBV19	TRBD1	.	TRBJ2-1	CASSIAQGDEQFF	TGTGCCAGTAGTATCGCACAGGGGGATGAGCAGTTCTTC
TRBV28	TRBD2	.	TRBJ2-1	CASSLPTPVPSGSFNSYNEQFF	TGTGCCAGCAGTTTACCAACTCCAGTCCCTAGCGGGAGCTTTAACTCCTACAATGAGCAGTTCTTC
TRBV5-1	TRBD1	.	TRBJ1-4	CASSSTGATNEKLFF	TGCGCCAGCAGCTCGACAGGGGCCACTAATGAAAAACTGTTTTTT
TRBV2	TRBD2	.	TRBJ2-5	CASSGTSGGWETQYF	TGTGCCAGCAGTGGAACTAGCGGGGGGTGGGAGACCCAGTACTTC
TRBV19	TRBD1	.	TRBJ1-1	CASRLQGAGTEAFF	TGTGCCAGTAGGTTACAGGGGGCGGGCACTGAAGCTTTCTTT
TRBV4-2	.	.	TRBJ2-3	CASSRAGGNTDTQYF	TGTGCCAGCAGCCGAGCCGGGGGAAACACAGATACGCAGTATTTT
TRBV18	.	.	TRBJ1-5	CASSLTDGDNQPQHF	TGTGCCAGCTCATTAACGGACGGAGACAATCAGCCCCAGCATTTT
TRBV3-1/TRBV3-2	.	.	TRBJ1-6	CASSPESGGSSPLHF	TGTGCCAGCAGCCCAGAGAGTGGGGGTTCTTCACCCCTCCACTTT
TRBV28	.	.	TRBJ1-3	CASRIPSSGNTIYF	TGTGCCAGCAGGATCCCCTCTTCTGGAAACACCATATATTTT
TRBV12-3/TRBV12-4	.	few	TRBJ1-2	CASSLLRDSGYTF	TGTGCCAGCAGTTTACTCAGGGATAGTGGCTACACCTTC
TRBV6-5	.	.	TRBJ1-1	CASSYSNGGLVEAFF	TGTGCCAGCAGTTACTCGAATGGGGGACTCGTGGAAGCTTTCTTT
TRBV11-3	.	.	TRBJ1-2	CASSPFSPVGVYGYTF	TGTGCCAGCAGCCCCTTTAGCCCGGTGGGAGTCTATGGCTACACCTTC
TRBV3-1/TRBV3-2	.	.	TRBJ1-2	CASGGRGACTF	TGTGCCAGCGGTGGCAGGGGTGCTTGCACCTTC
TRBV28	.	.	TRBJ2-2	CASMEAGQNTGELFF	TGTGCCAGCATGGAAGCAGGCCAGAACACCGGGGAGCTGTTTTTT
TRBV3-1/TRBV3-2	.	once	TRBJ2-3	CASSQASIDTQYF	TGTGCCAGCAGCCAAGCTAGCATCGATACGCAGTATTTT
TRBV18	TRBD2	.	TRBJ2-1	CASSPGLALYEQFF	TGTGCCAGCTCACCGGGACTAGCGCTCTATGAGCAGTTCTTC
TRBV3-1/TRBV3-2	.	once	TRBJ1-1	CASSQFKGLSEAFF	TGTGCCAGCAGCCAGTTTAAGGGTCTCAGTGAAGCTTTCTTT
TRBV5-1	.	.	TRBJ1-2	CASSPSGTQFLGGYTF	TGCGCCAGCAGCCCATCCGGGACACAGTTTTTAGGTGGCTACACCTTC
TRBV3-1/TRBV3-2	.	.	TRBJ2-1	CASSQGDLSYNEQFF	TGTGCCAGCAGCCAAGGTGACCTGTCCTACAATGAGCAGTTCTTC
TRBV5-8	.	medium-sized	TRBJ1-1	CASSLVGGTTEAFF	TGTGCCAGCAGTTTGGTGGGGGGGACCACTGAAGCTTTCTTT
TRBV5-1	TRBD2	.	TRBJ2-1	CASSYSGTSGHNEQFF	TGCGCCAGCAGCTACTCCGGGACTAGCGGACACAATGAGCAGTTCTTC
TRBV14	.	.	TRBJ2-3	CASSPATEIDTQYF	TGTGCCAGCAGCCCCGCTACAGAGATCGATACGCAGTATTTT
TRBV2	.	.	TRBJ2-2	CASSGTTTNTRELFF	TGTGCCAGCAGTGGGACAACAACGAACACCAGGGAGCTGTTTTTT